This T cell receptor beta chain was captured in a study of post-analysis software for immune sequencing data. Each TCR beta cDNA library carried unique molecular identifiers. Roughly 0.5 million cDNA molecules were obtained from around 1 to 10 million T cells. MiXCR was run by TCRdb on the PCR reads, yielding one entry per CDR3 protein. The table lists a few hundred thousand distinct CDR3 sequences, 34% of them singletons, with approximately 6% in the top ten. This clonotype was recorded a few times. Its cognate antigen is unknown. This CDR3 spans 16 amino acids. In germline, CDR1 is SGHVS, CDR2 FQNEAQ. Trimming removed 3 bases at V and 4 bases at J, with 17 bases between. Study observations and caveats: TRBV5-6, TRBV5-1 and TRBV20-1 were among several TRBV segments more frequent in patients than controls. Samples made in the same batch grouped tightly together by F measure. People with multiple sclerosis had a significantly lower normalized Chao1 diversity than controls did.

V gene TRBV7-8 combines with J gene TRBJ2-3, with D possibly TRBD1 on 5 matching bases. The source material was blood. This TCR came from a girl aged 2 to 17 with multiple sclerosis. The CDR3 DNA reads TGTGCCAGCAGCTTTCCGGGCCCCCAAGGGGCAGATACGCAGTATTTT. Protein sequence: CASSFPGPQGADTQYF.